Listed below are T cell receptor beta chains from one sample, sequenced in a study of T-cell reconstitution after alpha-beta-depleted transplantation in children. TCRdb re-analysed the PCR reads in MiXCR, keeping a single row per CDR3 protein. The table lists hundreds of thousands of distinct CDR3 sequences, around 13% of them singletons, with around 0.79% in the top ten. The material sequenced was PBMCs, taken before TCRalphabeta/CD19-depleted stem cell transplant. All receptors derive from a girl under 10 years old with congenital amegakaryocytic thrombocytopenia, due to receive a stem cell transplant. CDR3s include the opening cysteine and the closing phenylalanine or tryptophan. The D gene is left open where the match is weak. Expanded clones are given a class, and other clones once, few, many or no size at all.

d_gene,v_gene,j_gene,len,abundance,CDR3nt,CDR3aa
.,TRBV7-9,TRBJ2-1,14,.,TGTGCCAGCGGGGGGCAGGCTTCCTACAATGAGCAGTTCTTC,CASGGQASYNEQFF
.,TRBV29-1,TRBJ2-2,13,.,TGCAGCGTTGACCCTAGCAACACCGGGGAGCTGTTTTTT,CSVDPSNTGELFF
.,TRBV5-1,TRBJ2-1,13,few,TGCGCCAGCAGCTTGGAAAGAGGTAGCGGTAAGTTCTTC,CASSLERGSGKFF
.,TRBV20-1,TRBJ1-5,13,many,TGCAGTGTAAAGGGGGAAGTAGATCAGCCCCAGCATTTT,CSVKGEVDQPQHF
.,TRBV7-9,TRBJ2-7,15,.,TGTGCCAGCAGCCGTAGGTGGCAGGGTATGTACGAGCAGTACTTC,CASSRRWQGMYEQYF
.,TRBV5-5,TRBJ1-4,14,many,TGTGCCAGCAGCTTGGACAGGGTCTATGAAAAACTGTTTTTT,CASSLDRVYEKLFF
.,TRBV9,TRBJ2-7,13,.,TGTGCCAGCAGCGACACCCTATCGCTCGAGCAGTACTTC,CASSDTLSLEQYF
.,TRBV12-3/TRBV12-4,TRBJ2-7,14,many,TGTGCCAGCAGTTTCCGTCCTAGTTCCCACGAGCAGTACTTC,CASSFRPSSHEQYF
.,TRBV9,TRBJ2-7,15,.,TGTGCCAGCAGCGTAGGAGTTAGGAGCTCCTACGAGCAGTACTTC,CASSVGVRSSYEQYF
.,TRBV5-1,TRBJ1-3,14,many,TGCGCCAGCAGAAAGGACAGTTCTGGAAACACCATATATTTT,CASRKDSSGNTIYF
TRBD1,TRBV12-3/TRBV12-4,TRBJ1-2,13,few,TGTGCCAGCAGGGGGACAGAAGGCTATGGCTACACCTTC,CASRGTEGYGYTF
.,TRBV4-1,TRBJ1-3,15,many,TGCGCCAGCAGCCAAGATCCCGGGTCTGGAAACACCATATATTTT,CASSQDPGSGNTIYF
TRBD1,TRBV7-8,TRBJ2-3,13,many,TGTGCCAGCAGTCGACAGGGCCCAGATACGCAGTATTTT,CASSRQGPDTQYF
.,TRBV5-1,TRBJ2-7,15,.,TGCGCCAGCAGCTTGGGGGCAGGTCTACTTGGCGAGCAGTACTTC,CASSLGAGLLGEQYF
TRBD2,TRBV7-3,TRBJ2-3,18,many,TGTGCCAGCAGCTTAACGGGGCCACTAGCGGGGCAAGCAGATACGCAGTATTTT,CASSLTGPLAGQADTQYF
.,TRBV7-9,TRBJ2-4,17,.,TGTGCCAGCAGCTCCAGTGGGGGAGTTTATGACAAAAACATTCAGTACTTC,CASSSSGGVYDKNIQYF
.,TRBV11-2,TRBJ2-3,11,many,TGTGCCAGCACCATGACAGATACGCAGTATTTT,CASTMTDTQYF
.,TRBV12-3/TRBV12-4,TRBJ1-3,12,few,TGTGCCAGCACCCACTCTGGAAACACCATATATTTT,CASTHSGNTIYF
.,TRBV20-1,TRBJ2-3,14,many,TGCAGTGCTAGACTCGGCGGTTACACAGATACGCAGTATTTT,CSARLGGYTDTQYF
TRBD2,TRBV6-5,TRBJ2-3,15,many,TGTGCCAGCAGTTACTCGGTGGCGGGAGCAGATACGCAGTATTTT,CASSYSVAGADTQYF
.,TRBV27,TRBJ2-2,14,many,TGTGCCAGCAGTTTATTCGGCCCCACCGGGGAGCTGTTTTTT,CASSLFGPTGELFF
.,TRBV5-1,TRBJ2-6,14,few,TGCGCCAGCAGCCCTTTAGTTGGGGCCAACGTCCTGACTTTC,CASSPLVGANVLTF
TRBD1,TRBV27,TRBJ2-6,16,.,TGTGCCAGCAGCCCTACAGGGGGCTCTGGGGCCAACGTCCTGACTTTC,CASSPTGGSGANVLTF
.,TRBV15,TRBJ2-7,13,.,TGTGCCACCAGCACCCTAGCGTCCCACGAGCAGTACTTC,CATSTLASHEQYF
TRBD2,TRBV20-1,TRBJ2-3,12,.,TGCAGTGCCACCACTAGCGCCGATACGCAGTATTTT,CSATTSADTQYF
TRBD1,TRBV11-2,TRBJ2-5,14,.,TGTGCCAGCAGCAAAACGGGACAGAAAGAGACCCAGTACTTC,CASSKTGQKETQYF
TRBD2,TRBV28,TRBJ2-1,16,many,TGTGCCAGCAGTTTTGGCGGGAGGGCGGCCTACAATGAGCAGTTCTTC,CASSFGGRAAYNEQFF
TRBD1,TRBV5-1,TRBJ2-2,20,many,TGCGCCAGCAGCTTGGGGTTTCGGTGGCCACAGGGGAAAAACACCGGGGAGCTGTTTTTT,CASSLGFRWPQGKNTGELFF
.,TRBV15,TRBJ2-5,15,.,TGTGCCACCAGCAATTGGCCAGGGTACGAAGAGACCCAGTACTTC,CATSNWPGYEETQYF
.,TRBV28,TRBJ2-1,12,few,TGTGCCAGCAGTTCCCCGGGTAATCAGCAGTTCTTC,CASSSPGNQQFF
TRBD2,TRBV19,TRBJ2-7,16,.,TGTGCCAGTAGGAAATACGGGACTAGCGGATCCTACGAGCAGTACTTC,CASRKYGTSGSYEQYF
.,TRBV27,TRBJ1-2,14,.,TGTGCCAGCAGGTTAAGGTTGGGGCCGTATGGCTACACCTTC,CASRLRLGPYGYTF
.,TRBV30,TRBJ2-4,14,.,TGTGCCTGGAGGGGCGGCATAGGCGTAGACATTCAGTACTTC,CAWRGGIGVDIQYF
.,TRBV25-1,TRBJ2-7,14,many,TGTGCCAGCAGTGGCACCTCGAGCTCCTACGAGCAGTACTTC,CASSGTSSSYEQYF
TRBD1,TRBV12-3/TRBV12-4,TRBJ1-3,15,many,TGTGCCAGCAGTACCGGGACAGGGGCCGGAAACACCATATATTTT,CASSTGTGAGNTIYF
.,TRBV30,TRBJ2-1,15,.,TGTGCCTGGAGTGTAGAGCTTCTAAGGTTTGGTGAGCAGTTCTTC,CAWSVELLRFGEQFF
.,TRBV28,TRBJ2-5,17,.,TGTGCCAGCAGTTTATATTTAGCCGGGGGGCTTGCGGAGACCCAGTACTTC,CASSLYLAGGLAETQYF
.,TRBV5-1,TRBJ1-1,14,.,TGCGCCAGCAGCAAAGACAGATCGAACACTGAAGCTTTCTTT,CASSKDRSNTEAFF
TRBD2,TRBV5-1,TRBJ2-3,17,few,TGCGCCAGCAGCTTGGGCGGACTAGCGGCGTTGGAAGATACGCAGTATTTT,CASSLGGLAALEDTQYF
.,TRBV14,TRBJ1-1,13,.,TGTGCCAGCAGCCAACTCCCAAACACTGAAGCTTTCTTT,CASSQLPNTEAFF
TRBD1,TRBV20-1,TRBJ1-2,12,.,TGCAATGCTTTAACAGGGGCCTATGGCTACACCTTC,CNALTGAYGYTF
.,TRBV11-2,TRBJ2-3,17,many,TGTGCCAGCAGCTTAGATTTTATGGCTTCTAGCACAGATACGCAGTATTTT,CASSLDFMASSTDTQYF
.,TRBV5-1,TRBJ2-5,17,.,TGCGCCAGCAGCTTCCGCCCTCCTCTCGGGACCCCCGAGACCCAGTACTTC,CASSFRPPLGTPETQYF
TRBD1,TRBV23-1,TRBJ1-1,14,.,TGCGCCAGCAGTCACGAGGGGGCGCCGGGTGAAGCTTTCTTT,CASSHEGAPGEAFF
TRBD2,TRBV5-1,TRBJ2-7,17,few,TGCGCCAGCAGCTTCGCCGCTAGCGGGACAAGCTCCTACGAGCAGTACTTC,CASSFAASGTSSYEQYF
.,TRBV21-1,TRBJ2-1,18,.,TGTGCCAGCAGCAAAGTAAAGACTAGCGGTTACTCCTACAATGAGCAGTTCTTC,CASSKVKTSGYSYNEQFF